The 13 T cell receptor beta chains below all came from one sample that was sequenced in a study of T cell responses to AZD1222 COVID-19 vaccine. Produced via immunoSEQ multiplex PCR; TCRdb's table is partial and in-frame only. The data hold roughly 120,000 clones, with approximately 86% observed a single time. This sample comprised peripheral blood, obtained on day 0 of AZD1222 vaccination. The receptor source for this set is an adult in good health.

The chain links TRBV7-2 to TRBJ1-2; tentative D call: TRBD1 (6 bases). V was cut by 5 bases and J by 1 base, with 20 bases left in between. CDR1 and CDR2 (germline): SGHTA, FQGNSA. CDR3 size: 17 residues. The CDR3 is CASSVMTGFRFNYGYTF. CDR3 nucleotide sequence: TGTGCCAGCAGCGTCATGACAGGTTTCCGATTTAACTATGGCTACACCTTC.

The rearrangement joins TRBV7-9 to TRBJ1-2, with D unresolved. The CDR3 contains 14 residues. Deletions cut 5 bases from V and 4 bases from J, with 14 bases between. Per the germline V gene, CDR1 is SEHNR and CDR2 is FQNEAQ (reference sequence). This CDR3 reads CASSQGRQTYGYTF. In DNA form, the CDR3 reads TGTGCCAGCAGCCAAGGGCGGCAGACCTATGGCTACACCTTC.

This chain's CDR3 is CAWGREGTGTDTQYF. The CDR3 bases are TGTGCCTGGGGGCGAGAGGGGACAGGCACAGATACGCAGTATTTT. The chain couples TRBV30 to TRBJ2-3; 7 bases fit TRBD1. The CDR3 runs 15 residues. With 5 bases clipped from V and 1 base from J, the junction kept 9 bases outside the gene matches. Germline V CDR1 and CDR2: GTSNPN, SVGIG (reference sequence).

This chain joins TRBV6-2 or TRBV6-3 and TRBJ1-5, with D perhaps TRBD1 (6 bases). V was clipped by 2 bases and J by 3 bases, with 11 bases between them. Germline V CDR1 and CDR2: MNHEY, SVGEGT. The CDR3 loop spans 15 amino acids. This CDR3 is CASSYRGSANQPQHF. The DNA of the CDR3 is TGTGCCAGCAGTTACAGGGGGTCGGCCAATCAGCCCCAGCATTTT.

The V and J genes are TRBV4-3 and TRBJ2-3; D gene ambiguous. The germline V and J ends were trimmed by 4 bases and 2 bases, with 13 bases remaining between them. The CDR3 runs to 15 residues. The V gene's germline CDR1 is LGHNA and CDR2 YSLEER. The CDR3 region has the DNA TGCGCCAGCAGCCCCCGCGCATCGGTCACAGATACGCAGTATTTT. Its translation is CASSPRASVTDTQYF.

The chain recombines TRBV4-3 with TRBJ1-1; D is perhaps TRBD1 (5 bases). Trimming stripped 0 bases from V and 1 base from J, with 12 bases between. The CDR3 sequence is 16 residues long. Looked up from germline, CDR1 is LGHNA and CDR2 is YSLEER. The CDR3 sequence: CASSQDRWGRNTEAFF. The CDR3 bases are TGCGCCAGCAGCCAAGATCGATGGGGACGGAACACTGAAGCTTTCTTT.

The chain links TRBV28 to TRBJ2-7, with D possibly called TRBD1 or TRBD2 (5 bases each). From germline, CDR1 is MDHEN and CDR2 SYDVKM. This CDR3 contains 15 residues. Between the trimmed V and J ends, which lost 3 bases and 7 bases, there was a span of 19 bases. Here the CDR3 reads CASSLGPGQRGEQYF. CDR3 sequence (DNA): TGTGCCAGCAGTTTGGGACCGGGCCAACGAGGGGAGCAGTACTTC. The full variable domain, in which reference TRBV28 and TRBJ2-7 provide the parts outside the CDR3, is DVKVTQSSRYLVKRTGEKVFLECVQDMDHENMFWYRQDPGLGLRLIYFSYDVKMKEKGDIPEGYSVSREKKERFSLILESASTNQTSMYLCASSLGPGQRGEQYFGPGTRLTVT.

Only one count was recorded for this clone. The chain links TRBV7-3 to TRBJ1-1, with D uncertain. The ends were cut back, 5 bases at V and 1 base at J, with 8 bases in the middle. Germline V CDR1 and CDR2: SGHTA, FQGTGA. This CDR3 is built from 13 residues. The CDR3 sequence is CASSALGNTEAFF. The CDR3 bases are TGTGCCAGCAGCGCCTTAGGGAACACTGAAGCTTTCTTT.

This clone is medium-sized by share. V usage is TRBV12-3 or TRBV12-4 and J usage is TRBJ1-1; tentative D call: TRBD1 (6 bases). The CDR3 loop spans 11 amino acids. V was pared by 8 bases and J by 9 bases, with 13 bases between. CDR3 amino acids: CASRTGTQAFF. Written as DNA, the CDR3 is TGTGCCAGCCGAACAGGGACCCAAGCTTTCTTT.

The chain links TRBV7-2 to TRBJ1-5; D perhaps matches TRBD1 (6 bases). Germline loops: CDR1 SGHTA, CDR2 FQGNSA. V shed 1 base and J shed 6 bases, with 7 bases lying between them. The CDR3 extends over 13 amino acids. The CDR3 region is CASSLDRVQPQHF. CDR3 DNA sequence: TGTGCCAGCAGCTTAGACAGGGTTCAGCCCCAGCATTTT.

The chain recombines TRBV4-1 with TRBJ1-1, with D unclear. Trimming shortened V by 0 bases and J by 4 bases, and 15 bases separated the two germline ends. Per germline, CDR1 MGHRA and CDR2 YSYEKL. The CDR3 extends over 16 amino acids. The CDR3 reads CASSQDVLNLGTEAFF. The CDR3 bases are TGCGCCAGCAGCCAAGATGTCCTGAACCTCGGCACTGAAGCTTTCTTT.

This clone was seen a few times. The CDR3 DNA reads TGCAGCGTTGTGGGGACTACGCGGGGGTCCTACGAGCAGTACTTC. Amino acids: CSVVGTTRGSYEQYF. The rearrangement links TRBV29-1 to TRBJ2-7; 7 nucleotides agree with TRBD2. CDR1 is SQVTM, CDR2 ANQGSEA, per germline. The junction had 10 bases not matched to a gene; V was cut back by 4 bases and J by 1 base. This CDR3 is built from 15 residues.

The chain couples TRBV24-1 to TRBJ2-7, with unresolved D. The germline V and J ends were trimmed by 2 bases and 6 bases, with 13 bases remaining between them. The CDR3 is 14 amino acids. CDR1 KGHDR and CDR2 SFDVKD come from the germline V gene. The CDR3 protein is CATSDSTYTSEQYF. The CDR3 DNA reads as TGTGCCACCAGTGATTCCACCTACACCTCCGAGCAGTACTTC.